This TCR beta chain came from a study of CD8+ T cells in alopecia areata. Once RNA had been extracted, it was reverse transcribed into cDNA to act as the sequencing template. Repertoires were generated with immunoSEQ multiplex PCR, while TCRdb's copy carries only in-frame clones and drops some. The sample contains 80,000 or so clones, approximately 66% of which appear only once. Specified treatment: oral pan-JAK inhibitor, 5-10 mg twice daily. Both peripheral blood and punch biopsies of lesional scalp skin were obtained from patients who had alopecia areata. This clone was found a few times. Trimming shortened V by 5 bases and J by 1 base, and 11 bases separated the two germline ends. Per germline, CDR1 SEHNR and CDR2 FQNEAQ (reference sequence). The CDR3 is 14 amino acids.

The V call is TRBV7-9, the J call TRBJ1-1; no reliable D call. The sequencing used CD8+ T cells sorted from blood, collected at week 24, from a patient treated with tofacitinib. The TCR comes from a human donor with alopecia areata. The CDR3 bases are TGTGCCAGCAGCCCGGCGGGGTGGAACACTGAAGCTTTCTTT. This encodes CASSPAGWNTEAFF.